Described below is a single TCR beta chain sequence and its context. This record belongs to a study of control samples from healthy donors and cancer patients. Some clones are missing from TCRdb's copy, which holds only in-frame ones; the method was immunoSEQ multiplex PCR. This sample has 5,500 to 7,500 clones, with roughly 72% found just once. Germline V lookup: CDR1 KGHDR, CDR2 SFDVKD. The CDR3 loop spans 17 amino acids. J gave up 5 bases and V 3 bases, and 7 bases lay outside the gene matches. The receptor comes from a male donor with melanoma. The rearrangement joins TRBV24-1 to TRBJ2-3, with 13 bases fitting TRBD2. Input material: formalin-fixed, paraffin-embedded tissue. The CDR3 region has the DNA TGTGCCACCAGTGATATAGGGACTAGCGGGATGGTAGATACGCAGTATTTT. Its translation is CATSDIGTSGMVDTQYF.